This T cell receptor (beta chain) was captured in a study of shared clonotypes between healthy human individuals. Overall study context: A couple of female and a few male donors aged 18 to 49 were enrolled. There were three CD4 naive, three CD4 memory, two CD8 naive and one CD8 memory plates per donor. General study findings and limits: Sharing across several donors was seen in 4.5% to 5.5% of naive CD4 clonotypes. Only blood samples were collected, and tissue repertoires likely differ.

As for this clone: Its antigen is still unknown.

In the naive CD8 group, cells lacked CD45RO and were positively selected for CCR7, so terminally differentiated effector memory CD45RA+ cells were left out. Assay: immunoSEQ multiplex PCR; the TCRdb copy retains only in-frame clones and omits some. There are under 700,000 clones in the sample; about 95% occur only once, and over 0.1% lies in the top ten. In germline, CDR1 is MGHRA, CDR2 YSYEKL. The length of the CDR3 is 14 residues. J was trimmed by 6 bases and V by 4 bases; bases with no gene match: 2. Material for sequencing was naive CD8+ T cells sorted from blood. This chain uses TRBV4-1 with TRBJ2-1, with 11 bases identical to TRBD2. The sequence derives from a woman aged 25 to 39 in good health. The CDR3 DNA follows: TGCGCCAGCAGCCTGGGACTAGCGGCCAATGAGCAGTTCTTC. Residues: CASSLGLAANEQFF.